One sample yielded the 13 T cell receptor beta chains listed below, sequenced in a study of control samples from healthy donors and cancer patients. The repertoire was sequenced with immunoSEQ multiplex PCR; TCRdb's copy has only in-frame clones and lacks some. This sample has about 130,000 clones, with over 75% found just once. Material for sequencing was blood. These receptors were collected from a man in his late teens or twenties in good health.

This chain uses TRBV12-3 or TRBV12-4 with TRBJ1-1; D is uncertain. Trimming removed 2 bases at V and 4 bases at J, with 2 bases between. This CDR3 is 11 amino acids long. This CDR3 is CASSLSTEAFF. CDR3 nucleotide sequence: TGTGCCAGCAGTTTAAGCACTGAAGCTTTCTTT.

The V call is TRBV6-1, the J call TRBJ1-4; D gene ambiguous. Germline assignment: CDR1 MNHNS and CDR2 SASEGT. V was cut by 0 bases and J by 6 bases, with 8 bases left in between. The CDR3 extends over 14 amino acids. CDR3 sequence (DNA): TGTGCCAGCAGTGAAGCGTCGCTGGATGAAAAACTGTTTTTT. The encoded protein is CASSEASLDEKLFF.

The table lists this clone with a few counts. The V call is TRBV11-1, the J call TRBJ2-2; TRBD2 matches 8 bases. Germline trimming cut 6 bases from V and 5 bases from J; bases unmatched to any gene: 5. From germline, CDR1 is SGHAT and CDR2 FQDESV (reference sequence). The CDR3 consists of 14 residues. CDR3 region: CASRRAGGTGELFF. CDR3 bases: TGTGCCAGCAGACGGGCGGGAGGAACCGGGGAGCTGTTTTTT.

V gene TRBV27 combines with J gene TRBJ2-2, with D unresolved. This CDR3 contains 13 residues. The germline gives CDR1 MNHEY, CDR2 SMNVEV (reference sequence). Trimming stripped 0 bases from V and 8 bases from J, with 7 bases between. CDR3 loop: CASSLSSPGELFF. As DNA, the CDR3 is TGTGCCAGCAGTTTATCGAGCCCGGGGGAGCTGTTTTTT.

The CDR3 region is CASSYRGYGYTF. In nucleotides, the CDR3 is TGTGCCAGCAGTTATCGGGGGTATGGCTACACCTTC. The V and J genes are TRBV28 and TRBJ1-2, with D possibly being TRBD1 (5 bases). In germline, CDR1 is MDHEN, CDR2 SYDVKM. There are 12 residues in the CDR3. V dropped 4 bases and J dropped 5 bases, with 8 bases sitting between them.

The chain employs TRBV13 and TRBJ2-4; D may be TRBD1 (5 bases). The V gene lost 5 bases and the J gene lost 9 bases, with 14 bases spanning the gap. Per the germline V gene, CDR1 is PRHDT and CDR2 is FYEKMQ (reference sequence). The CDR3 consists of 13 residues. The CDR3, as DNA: TGTGCCAGCAGCCCCCAGGGATTGCTCATTCAGTACTTC. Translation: CASSPQGLLIQYF.

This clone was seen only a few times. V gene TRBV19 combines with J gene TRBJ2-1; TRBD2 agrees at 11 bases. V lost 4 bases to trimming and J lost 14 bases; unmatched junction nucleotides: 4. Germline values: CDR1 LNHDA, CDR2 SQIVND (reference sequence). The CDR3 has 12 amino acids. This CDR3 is CASSTSGRTKFF. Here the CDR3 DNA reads TGTGCCAGTAGTACTAGCGGGAGGACCAAGTTCTTC. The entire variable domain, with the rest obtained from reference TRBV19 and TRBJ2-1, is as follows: DGGITQSPKYLFRKEGQNVTLSCEQNLNHDAMYWYRQDPGQGLRLIYYSQIVNDFQKGDIAEGYSVSREKKESFPLTVTSAQKNPTAFYLCASSTSGRTKFFGPGTRLTVL.

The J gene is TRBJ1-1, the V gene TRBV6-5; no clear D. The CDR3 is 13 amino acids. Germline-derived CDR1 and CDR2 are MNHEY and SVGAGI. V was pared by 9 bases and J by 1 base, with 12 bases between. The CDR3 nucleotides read TGTGCCAGTCAACGAACCTCGAACACTGAAGCTTTCTTT. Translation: CASQRTSNTEAFF.

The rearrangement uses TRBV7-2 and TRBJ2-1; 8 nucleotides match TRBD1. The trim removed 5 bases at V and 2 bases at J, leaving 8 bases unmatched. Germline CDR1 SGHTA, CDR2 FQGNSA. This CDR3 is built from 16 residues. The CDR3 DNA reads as TGTGCCAGCAGCCGTAGACAGGGGAACACCTACAATGAGCAGTTCTTC. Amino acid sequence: CASSRRQGNTYNEQFF.

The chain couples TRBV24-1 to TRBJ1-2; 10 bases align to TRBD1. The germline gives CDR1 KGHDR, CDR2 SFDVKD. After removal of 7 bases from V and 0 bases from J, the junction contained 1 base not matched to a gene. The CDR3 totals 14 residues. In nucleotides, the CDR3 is TGTGCCACCAGAGGACAGGGGGCTAACTATGGCTACACCTTC. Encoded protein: CATRGQGANYGYTF.

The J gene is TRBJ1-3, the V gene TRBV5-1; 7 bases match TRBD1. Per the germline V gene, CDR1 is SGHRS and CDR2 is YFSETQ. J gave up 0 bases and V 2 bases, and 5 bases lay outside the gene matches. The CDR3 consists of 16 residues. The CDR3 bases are TGCGCCAGCAGCTTCGAGGGACAGACCTCTGGAAACACCATATATTTT. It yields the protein CASSFEGQTSGNTIYF.

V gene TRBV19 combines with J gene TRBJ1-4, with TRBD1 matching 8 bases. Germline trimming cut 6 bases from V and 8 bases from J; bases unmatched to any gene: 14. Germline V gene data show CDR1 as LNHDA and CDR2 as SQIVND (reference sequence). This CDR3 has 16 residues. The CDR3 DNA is TGTGCCAGTAGCATCACCCCCGGGACAGGAGGAGAAAAACTGTTTTTT. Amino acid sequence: CASSITPGTGGEKLFF. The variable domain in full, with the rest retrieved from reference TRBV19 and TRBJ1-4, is DGGITQSPKYLFRKEGQNVTLSCEQNLNHDAMYWYRQDPGQGLRLIYYSQIVNDFQKGDIAEGYSVSREKKESFPLTVTSAQKNPTAFYLCASSITPGTGGEKLFFGSGTQLSVL.

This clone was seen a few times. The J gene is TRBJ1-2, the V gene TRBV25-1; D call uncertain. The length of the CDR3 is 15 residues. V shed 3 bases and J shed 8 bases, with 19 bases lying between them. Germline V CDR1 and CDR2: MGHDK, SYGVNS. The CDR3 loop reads CASSDEGRSFGGYTF. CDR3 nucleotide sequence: TGTGCCAGCAGTGATGAGGGCAGGTCATTCGGAGGCTACACCTTC.